The T cell receptor (beta chain) described here comes from a study of shared clonotypes between healthy human individuals (dated by TCRdb to 2018 to 2020). About the full investigation: A few men and two women, aged 18 to 49 years, made up the cohort. For each donor, three plates each were used for CD4 naive and CD4 memory, two plates were used for CD8 naive, and one plate was used for CD8 memory. To estimate repertoire size and how much clonotype sharing occurs between individuals, the study deeply sequenced the blood TCR repertoires of roughly 5 healthy adults. To increase sequencing depth and limit assay-specific biases, different laboratories used diverse techniques to prepare libraries and sequence TCR repertoires. Between about 0.8 and 9 billion PBMCs per donor were obtained by leukapheresis.

With respect to this clone: The target of this receptor is not known. No qualities accompany the bases; no much larger clone lies one base away.

Using the deep immunoSEQ assay, multiplex PCR amplified TCR CDR3 regions from genomic DNA. For each cell subset, the extracted genomic DNA was distributed evenly across all wells of several immunoSEQ 96-well plates, and each plate served as one replicate. For sorted subsets, about 200 ng genomic DNA, equal to about 30,000 T cell genomes, was loaded into each replicate PCR. Purified libraries were measured with a Qubit 3.0 fluorometer, size-checked on a Bioanalyzer 2100, and measured again with the KAPA Library Quantification kit. Each immunoSEQ 96-well plate was sequenced on its own single-read 150-cycle Illumina NextSeq 550 flow cell. Under the source paper's analysis protocol: The immunoSEQ output contained only junctional sequences without quality scores, so filtering could not match that applied to full-length reads. Sequences were annotated with PyIR, a Python wrapper for IgBLAST v1.9, using IMGT germline references to assign V/J genes and CDR3. Reads were filtered out if the reads had weak V/J assignments (E-value above 1e-6), no CDR3, stop codons, out-of-frame junctions, or ambiguous translated residues. V3J clonotypes were defined by identical inferred V gene, J gene, and CDR3 amino acid sequence. Percentage overlap between repertoires was computed as shared unique clonotypes divided by the size of the smaller repertoire. Repertoire richness was assessed with RTK rarefaction, the Chao1 estimator, and Recon v2.1 estimates of unobserved clonotypes. For all TCRbeta clonotypes obtained by the gDNA method from a few donors, generation probabilities were computed with OLGA. This immuneACCESS table, as held by TCRdb, lists in-frame sequences with V and J called but not all clones. Of the missing ones, under half trace to an unresolved V gene in checked studies; the others have no known cause. Clonal size and the V and J genes are those of that table, whereas D and trimming came from the DNA. Here the sample has approximately 2.3 million clones; approximately 93% occur a single time. The ten largest clones add up to around 0.4% of the sample.

The germline V gene encodes CDR1 MNHEY and CDR2 SVGAGI. The CDR3 sequence holds 15 residues, the cysteine and phenylalanine included. CDR3 DNA is the only sequence kept; it has 45 bases, read in frame from the first base. V trim: 6 bases; J trim: 4 bases; unmatched bases: 10. Overall results and qualifications from the work: Sampling was limited to blood, and TCR repertoires in tissue likely differ from TCR repertoires in blood. When several donors were compared, the shared fraction of clonotypes was about 5.2% for naive CD4, 3.5% for naive CD8, roughly 2.5% for memory CD4, and less than 0.5% for memory CD8. Because the study included a small number of donors, the genetic and exposure-history diversity represented was limited. Pairwise subsampling led to the expectation that sequencing depth would affect the degree of clonotype sharing among donors. Naive subsets generally had larger estimated clonotype richness than memory subsets. Rarefaction of sorted-subset datasets indicated incomplete sequencing despite the large sequencing depth. Higher generation probabilities were observed for clonotypes shared by all four sorted-subset donors than for non-shared clonotypes.

Donors were healthy HIV-negative adults with no recently reported acute infections or vaccinations. All donors were Caucasian adults living in Nashville, Tennessee, USA. Magnetic negative selection was used to enrich CD4+ T cells, after which naive cells were positively selected on CD45RA and the negative fraction became the memory subset. Blood was obtained by leukapheresis, after which PBMCs were separated by Ficoll-Histopaque density gradient centrifugation and cryopreserved in liquid nitrogen vapor phase. Purity and quantity of every magnetically sorted T cell population were checked by analytical flow cytometry. Each sorted fraction had its genomic DNA isolated and then quantified by UV absorbance on a Nanodrop 2000c.

The TCR was taken from a man aged 18 to 30 in good health. Some clones in this sample may be carry-over from other donors' samples. The specimen sequenced was naive CD4+ T cells from PBMCs. The cell subset or site label, read with the paper, signifies: CD45RA+ positively selected. The V and J segments used are TRBV6-5 and TRBJ1-2; 8 nucleotides in the junction match TRBD1. The CDR3 sequence is CASRDQGAEIYGYTF. The DNA is as follows: TGTGCCAGCAGAGACCAGGGGGCGGAAATCTATGGCTACACCTTC.